A selection of T cell receptor beta chains follows, all from one sample in a study of glioma-infiltrating T cells after dendritic cell vaccination. Sequencing was performed with immunoSEQ multiplex PCR; in TCRdb, only in-frame clones are kept and a portion is missing. The table records 30,000 to 40,000 clones, about 80% of them present only once. The sequences come from blood, collected before dendritic cell vaccination. Receptors were obtained from a human donor with glioblastoma. The CDR3 runs from the conserved cysteine through the conserved F or W. The D gene is left open where the match is weak. Size tells how often a clone was seen (once, few, many) or the class of an expanded clone, and some rows leave it out.

D gene	clone size	J gene	V gene	CDR3 DNA	CDR3 protein
NA	NA	TRBJ1-1	TRBV29-1	TGCAGCGTTGAGATAACAGCGAACACTGAAGCTTTCTTT	CSVEITANTEAFF
TRBD1	NA	TRBJ1-3	TRBV5-6	TGTGCCAGCAGCTCACTAGGGACAGGGAACTCTGGAAACACCATATATTTT	CASSSLGTGNSGNTIYF
NA	NA	TRBJ1-2	TRBV5-5	TGTGCCAGCAGCTTAACACCGAACTATGGCTACACCTTC	CASSLTPNYGYTF
TRBD1	NA	TRBJ2-7	TRBV28	TGTGCCAGCAGTTTATTCAGGGGGTTCATTGCCTACGAGCAGTACTTC	CASSLFRGFIAYEQYF
NA	NA	TRBJ2-7	TRBV2	TGTGCCAGCAGTGACGGGGGGCCCCTTTACTTC	CASSDGGPLYF
NA	once	TRBJ2-2	TRBV30	TGTGCCTGGCGAAGGGGTTGGGCCGGGGAGCTGTTTTTT	CAWRRGWAGELFF
TRBD1	once	TRBJ1-6	TRBV4-3	TGCGCCAGCAGCAGAGGGACAGTCTATAATTCACCCCTCCACTTT	CASSRGTVYNSPLHF
NA	few	TRBJ1-2	TRBV16	TGTGCCAGCAGCAGGACAGCTAACTATGGCTACACCTTC	CASSRTANYGYTF
NA	NA	TRBJ1-1	TRBV11-2	TGTGCCAGCAGCCCGCGGACAATGAACACTGAAGCTTTCTTT	CASSPRTMNTEAFF
NA	NA	TRBJ2-2	TRBV11-3	TGTGCCAGCAGTATAACAGGTTACACCGGGGAGCTGTTTTTT	CASSITGYTGELFF
NA	few	TRBJ2-7	TRBV9	TGTGCCAGCAGCGTAGGGGCAGGGCCGGGCTACGAGCAGTACTTC	CASSVGAGPGYEQYF
NA	NA	TRBJ2-7	TRBV29-1	TGCAGCGCCTCTATCGCGTCTGAGCAGTACTTC	CSASIASEQYF
NA	NA	TRBJ1-2	TRBV29-1	TGCAGCGCCCAGAACAGGGTGAGCTATGGCTACACCTTC	CSAQNRVSYGYTF
NA	NA	TRBJ2-2	TRBV18	TGTGCCAGCTCACCAGCCGGGTCCTCCTTGGGGGAGCTGTTTTTT	CASSPAGSSLGELFF
TRBD1	NA	TRBJ1-6	TRBV9	TGTGCCAGCAGCGTACATGAGGGGGCTTATTCACCCCTCCACTTT	CASSVHEGAYSPLHF
TRBD1	few	TRBJ1-5	TRBV19	TGTGCCAGTAGATATCCCGGACAGGACAATCAGCCCCAGCATTTT	CASRYPGQDNQPQHF
NA	NA	TRBJ2-3	TRBV15	TGTGCCACCAGCAGCAGTCGCACAGATACGCAGTATTTT	CATSSSRTDTQYF
TRBD1	NA	TRBJ2-1	TRBV5-1	TGCGCCAGCAGCTCAGGGGACAGGGGGGGATACAATGAGCAGTTCTTC	CASSSGDRGGYNEQFF
TRBD2	NA	TRBJ2-3	TRBV4-3	TGCGCCAGCAGCCAAGACGCCCGGCGGGGGGGCACAGATACGCAGTATTTT	CASSQDARRGGTDTQYF
NA	NA	TRBJ2-7	TRBV9	TGTGCCAGCAGCGGGGCGGGGAACATGGTATACGAGCAGTACTTC	CASSGAGNMVYEQYF
NA	NA	TRBJ2-5	TRBV10-3	TGTGCCATCAGTGAGGGCTGGGAGACCCAGTACTTC	CAISEGWETQYF
NA	NA	TRBJ1-2	TRBV30	TGTGCCTGGAGTGCAGGGGTCCTAGTCTATGGCTACACCTTC	CAWSAGVLVYGYTF
TRBD1	NA	TRBJ1-1	TRBV7-6	TGTGCCAGCAGCTTCCAGCTAAAAGCATCCAAGACAGGGGCGGCGGACACTGAAGCTTTCTTT	CASSFQLKASKTGAADTEAFF
NA	NA	TRBJ2-5	TRBV6-1	TGTGCCAGCAGCGCCGGGACTGTCGAAGAGACCCAGTACTTC	CASSAGTVEETQYF
NA	NA	TRBJ1-2	TRBV5-5	TGTGCCAGCAGCCGGGACACCCCTAACTATGGCTACACCTTC	CASSRDTPNYGYTF
NA	NA	TRBJ2-3	TRBV9	TGTGCCAGCAGCGGGACTAACCGGCCGATGGCAGATACGCAGTATTTT	CASSGTNRPMADTQYF
NA	NA	TRBJ2-2	TRBV5-4	TGTGCCAGCAGTTATACTGGGCCAGCCGGGGAGCTGTTTTTT	CASSYTGPAGELFF
TRBD1	NA	TRBJ2-2	TRBV7-6	TGTGCCAGCAGCTTAGCCCCGACAGGGGCGAACACCGGGGAGCTGTTTTTT	CASSLAPTGANTGELFF
TRBD1	NA	TRBJ1-6	TRBV11-1	TGTGCCAGCAGCAACGGACAGGTGTATAATTCACCCCTCCACTTT	CASSNGQVYNSPLHF
TRBD1	NA	TRBJ2-5	TRBV19	TGTGCCAGTAGGGGACAGTACCAAGAGACCCAGTACTTC	CASRGQYQETQYF
TRBD1	NA	TRBJ1-1	TRBV7-2	TGTGCCAGCAGCCCAGTTAACAGGGGGGATAACACTGAAGCTTTCTTT	CASSPVNRGDNTEAFF
NA	NA	TRBJ2-3	TRBV7-9	TGTGCCAGCAGCTTAACCGGGGGCACAGATACGCAGTATTTT	CASSLTGGTDTQYF
TRBD2	NA	TRBJ2-7	TRBV4-2	TGTGCCAGCAGCCAAGACCCGGGGCTAGCGGCCGAGCAGTACTTC	CASSQDPGLAAEQYF
TRBD2	few	TRBJ2-3	TRBV9	TGTGCCAGCAGCGCGCCGGGACGGGGGGGGGAAAGGACTAAAGATACGCAGTATTTT	CASSAPGRGGERTKDTQYF
NA	once	TRBJ1-6	TRBV25-1	TGTGCCAGCAGTACGTCCTGGGAGGTTCATTCACCCCTCCACTTT	CASSTSWEVHSPLHF
NA	NA	TRBJ2-7	TRBV7-9	TGTGCCAGCATCGGGGATTACGAGCAGTACTTC	CASIGDYEQYF
TRBD1	few	TRBJ2-7	TRBV6-6	TGTGCCAGCAGTCAGACAGGGGACAGGACCTACGAGCAGTACTTC	CASSQTGDRTYEQYF
NA	few	TRBJ1-1	TRBV19	TGTGCCAGTAGTTCAGTGAACACTGAAGCTTTCTTT	CASSSVNTEAFF
TRBD1	NA	TRBJ2-4	TRBV11-2	TGTGCCAGCAGCCCACCAGGGGGTTGGGCCAAAAACATTCAGTACTTC	CASSPPGGWAKNIQYF